Listed here are 27 T cell receptor beta chains from one sample, sequenced in a study of OX40 agonist ivuxolimab in advanced cancers. TCRdb's copy holds only in-frame clones and misses some; the assay was immunoSEQ multiplex PCR. The data show some 50,000 clones, approximately 86% seen once. The material sequenced was CD4+ or CD8+ T cells sorted from blood, taken in a trial of the OX40 agonist ivuxolimab. These receptor sequences come from an adult with an advanced solid tumor such as melanoma, head and neck, liver or kidney cancer.

V is TRBV7-8 and J is TRBJ2-1; TRBD2 might be the D (5 bases). From germline, CDR1 is SGHVS and CDR2 FQNEAQ. V lost 1 base to trimming and J lost 0 bases, with 16 bases between them. The CDR3 spans 18 residues. The CDR3 protein is CASSLVSSPILSYNEQFF. For the CDR3, the DNA is TGTGCCAGCAGCTTAGTCTCTAGCCCGATCCTCTCCTACAATGAGCAGTTCTTC.

This clone was detected once. V and J are TRBV5-1 and TRBJ2-3; a possible D gene is TRBD1 (5 bases). This CDR3 contains 14 residues. Trimming shortened V by 4 bases and J by 4 bases, and 13 bases separated the two germline ends. Per germline, CDR1 SGHRS and CDR2 YFSETQ. The CDR3 region has the DNA TGCGCCAGCAGCCCCGCCCAGGGTGCAGATACGCAGTATTTT. Amino acid sequence: CASSPAQGADTQYF.

With respect to this clone: One junction end does not reproduce the germline sequence, and a read error may be involved. The chain employs TRBV14 and TRBJ1-1; no clear D. CDR3 length: 13 amino acids. CDR1 is SGHDN, CDR2 FVKESK, per germline. CDR3 in DNA: TGTGCCACCAGCGAGGGATTGGGGACTGAAGCTTTCTTT. Encoded protein: CATSEGLGTEAFF.

CDR3 in amino acids: CASTPSVLDTQYF. The CDR3 DNA sequence: TGTGCCAGCACCCCGAGCGTTCTGGATACGCAGTATTTT. The V and J genes are TRBV6-5 and TRBJ2-3; D uncertain. Trimming removed 7 bases at V and 6 bases at J, with 14 bases between. The CDR3 is 13 residues long. Germline V gene lookup returns CDR1 MNHEY and CDR2 SVGAGI.

The chain joins TRBV7-9 to TRBJ2-6; D might be TRBD1 (5 bases). CDR3 length: 18 residues. Trimming cost V 5 bases and J 0 bases, with 17 bases left between them. Germline V gene data show CDR1 as SEHNR and CDR2 as FQNEAQ (reference sequence). Here the CDR3 DNA reads TGTGCCAGCAGCCCGAGAGGACATCGATTCTCTGGGGCCAACGTCCTGACTTTC. Amino acid sequence: CASSPRGHRFSGANVLTF.

The V and J genes are TRBV18 and TRBJ2-3; D unclear. The V and J ends lost 3 bases and 3 bases respectively, with 13 bases between them. Germline values: CDR1 KGHSH, CDR2 LQKENI. This CDR3 is 15 amino acids long. The CDR3 reads CASSPSFDTTDTQYF. DNA of the CDR3: TGTGCCAGCTCACCCTCCTTCGACACGACAGATACGCAGTATTTT.

For the CDR3, the DNA is TGTGCCAGCAGTGAATTCGGACAGGGAGGCCTTCGGGTGTATTTT. The encoded protein is CASSEFGQGGLRVYF. The rearrangement uses TRBV6-1 and TRBJ2-3; 8 bases line up with TRBD1. From germline, CDR1 is MNHNS and CDR2 SASEGT. Trimming at V came to 2 bases and at J to 14 bases, leaving 15 bases not matched to a gene. This CDR3 has 15 amino acids.

The chain links TRBV9 to TRBJ2-7, with D perhaps TRBD1 (6 bases). Trimming pared 0 bases from V and 0 bases from J, leaving 13 bases between. The germline CDR1 and CDR2 sequences are SGDLS and YYNGEE. The CDR3 extends over 16 amino acids. CDR3 protein: CASSVAGHMSSYEQYF. The CDR3 DNA reads TGTGCCAGCAGCGTAGCGGGACACATGAGCTCCTACGAGCAGTACTTC. The whole variable domain, remainder taken from reference TRBV9 and TRBJ2-7, is DSGVTQTPKHLITATGQRVTLRCSPRSGDLSVYWYQQSLDQGLQFLIQYYNGEERAKGNILERFSAQQFPDLHSELNLSSLELGDSALYFCASSVAGHMSSYEQYFGPGTRLTVT.

The CDR3 here is CASSIRAGAVYEQYF. The DNA for the CDR3 is TGTGCCAGTAGTATAAGAGCGGGAGCGGTCTACGAGCAGTACTTC. The V and J genes are TRBV19 and TRBJ2-7; 8 bases align to TRBD2. Trimming removed 2 bases from V and 3 bases from J; junction bases left unmatched: 6. This CDR3 has 15 residues. CDR1 and CDR2 (germline): LNHDA, SQIVND (reference sequence).

This clone was detected once. The chain has TRBV28 and TRBJ2-5, with 9 positions matching TRBD1. V shed 8 bases and J 1 base; nucleotides not matched to a gene: 8. This CDR3 region has 15 residues. In germline, CDR1 is MDHEN, CDR2 SYDVKM. This chain's CDR3 is CASYTHRGRQETQYF. The CDR3 DNA follows: TGTGCCAGCTACACCCACAGGGGGCGCCAAGAGACCCAGTACTTC.

The chain employs TRBV7-6 and TRBJ2-2; no firm D call. Trimming stripped 6 bases from V and 0 bases from J, with 8 bases between. Germline V CDR1 and CDR2: SGHVS, FNYEAQ. The CDR3 runs to 14 residues. The CDR3 loop reads CASRWATNTGELFF. The CDR3 coding sequence is TGTGCCAGCAGGTGGGCCACGAACACCGGGGAGCTGTTTTTT.

The V call is TRBV2, the J call TRBJ2-5; 11 nucleotides line up with TRBD2. Trimming took 2 bases from V and 5 from J; bases not matched to a gene: 4. Germline CDR1 reads SNHLY; CDR2 reads FYNNEI. CDR3 length equals 15 residues. The CDR3 spells CASSEPSGRRETQYF. Written as DNA, the CDR3 is TGTGCCAGCAGTGAACCTAGCGGGAGGCGCGAGACCCAGTACTTC.

Regarding this clone: In the same sample, other DNA sequences code for this CDR3. The rearrangement links TRBV18 to TRBJ2-2; D gene unclear. The germline V gene has CDR1 KGHSH and CDR2 LQKENI. The CDR3 loop spans 13 amino acids. Trimming stripped 6 bases from V and 7 bases from J, with 12 bases between. The chain's CDR3 is CASSPYVGGELFF. The CDR3 DNA reads as TGTGCCAGCTCGCCGTATGTCGGCGGGGAGCTGTTTTTT.

The V gene is TRBV29-1, the J gene TRBJ2-4; D uncertain. CDR3 length: 13 amino acids. The germline V gene encodes CDR1 SQVTM and CDR2 ANQGSEA. Trimming pared 4 bases from V and 1 base from J, leaving 8 bases between. CDR3 protein: CSVVGPAKNIQYF. The CDR3 DNA reads TGCAGCGTTGTGGGTCCGGCCAAAAACATTCAGTACTTC.

The chain links TRBV28 to TRBJ2-2, with 8 bases identical to TRBD1. CDR1 and CDR2 from the germline V gene are MDHEN and SYDVKM. The CDR3 covers 16 residues. V shed 0 bases, J shed 1 base, and the junction held 1 base outside the gene matches. In DNA, the CDR3 is TGTGCCAGCAGTTTATGGGACAGGGAGAACACCGGGGAGCTGTTTTTT. Translating gives CASSLWDRENTGELFF.

This chain uses TRBV6-5 with TRBJ1-1; the match to TRBD1 covers 8 bases. V trimming: 3 bases; J trimming: 10 bases; junction bases outside the gene matches: 7. This CDR3 spans 13 amino acids. From germline, CDR1 is MNHEY and CDR2 SVGAGI. The CDR3 nucleotides are TGTGCCAGCAGTTATCAGGGGGCTACTAGAGCTTTCTTT. Protein product: CASSYQGATRAFF.

V gene TRBV28 combines with J gene TRBJ2-5; D may be TRBD1 (5 bases). Between the trimmed V and J ends, which lost 4 bases and 2 bases, there was a span of 17 bases. The CDR3 is 16 residues long. CDR1 is MDHEN and CDR2 is SYDVKM in the germline V gene. The CDR3 region has the DNA TGTGCCAGCAGTTACGCCCCAAACAGGTTTCAAGAGACCCAGTACTTC. This encodes CASSYAPNRFQETQYF.

The chain employs TRBV30 and TRBJ2-1; D might be TRBD1 or TRBD2, each matching 6 bases. V was pared by 1 base and J by 9 bases, with 13 bases between. The CDR3 has 13 amino acids. Germline V gives CDR1 GTSNPN, CDR2 SVGIG (reference sequence). CDR3 region: CAWSGNREAEQFF. CDR3 in DNA: TGTGCCTGGAGTGGAAACAGGGAGGCTGAGCAGTTCTTC. The entire variable domain, with the rest obtained from reference TRBV30 and TRBJ2-1, is as follows: SQTIHQWPATLVQPVGSPLSLECTVEGTSNPNLYWYRQAAGRGLQLLFYSVGIGQISSEVPQNLSASRPQDRQFILSSKKLLLSDSGFYLCAWSGNREAEQFFGPGTRLTVL.

There are a few counts of this clone. The rearrangement uses TRBV7-2 and TRBJ1-4, with 7 bases that match TRBD1. The CDR3 length is 14 residues. Germline CDR1 and CDR2: SGHTA and FQGNSA. The J segment lost 8 bases and the V segment lost 1 base, leaving 4 bases of the junction unmatched. The CDR3 coding sequence is TGTGCCAGCAGCTTAGGAGGGGGCGGAGAAAAACTGTTTTTT. This gives the protein CASSLGGGGEKLFF. Complete variable domain (other parts from reference TRBV7-2 and TRBJ1-4): GAGVSQSPSNKVTEKGKDVELRCDPISGHTALYWYRQSLGQGLEFLIYFQGNSAPDKSGLPSDRFSAERTGGSVSTLTIQRTQQEDSAVYLCASSLGGGGEKLFFGSGTQLSVL.

V and J are TRBV28 and TRBJ1-5, with TRBD1 as a possible D gene (6 bases). Looked up from germline, CDR1 is MDHEN and CDR2 is SYDVKM. This CDR3 has 15 residues. Deletions cut 5 bases from V and 1 base from J, with 12 bases between. The CDR3 loop reads CASSRTENSNQPQHF. The CDR3 DNA reads as TGTGCCAGCAGTAGGACAGAGAACAGCAATCAGCCCCAGCATTTT.

CDR3: CASRGSDRVRSPLHF. Written as DNA, the CDR3 is TGTGCCAGCAGGGGATCGGACAGGGTCCGATCACCCCTCCACTTT. The chain combines TRBV27 with TRBJ1-6; 8 bases map to TRBD1. The CDR3 covers 15 residues. Losses at the gene ends were 6 bases for V and 10 bases for J; bases not matched to a gene: 11. From germline, CDR1 is MNHEY and CDR2 SMNVEV (reference sequence).

The chain uses TRBV15 and TRBJ1-1; tentatively, D is TRBD1 (6 bases). The CDR3 runs to 15 residues. In germline, CDR1 is LNHNV, CDR2 YYDKDF (reference sequence). Trimming took off 3 bases at V and 0 bases at J, with 11 bases between the two ends. CDR3 amino acids: CATSRTGTMNTEAFF. The CDR3 DNA reads TGTGCCACCAGCAGGACAGGTACCATGAACACTGAAGCTTTCTTT.

This clone was observed a handful of times. The chain recombines TRBV6-6 with TRBJ1-1; D perhaps matches TRBD1 (5 bases). The CDR3 consists of 13 residues. Per the germline V gene, CDR1 is MNHNY and CDR2 is SVGAGI (reference sequence). The V end was cut by 6 bases, the J end by 6 bases, with 14 bases between. CDR3 in amino acids: CASRRTSEAEAFF. For the CDR3, the DNA is TGTGCCAGCAGACGGACATCCGAGGCTGAAGCTTTCTTT.

The genes are TRBV28 and TRBJ1-2; weak D call: TRBD1 (5 bases). V lost 3 bases and J lost 4, with 12 bases in between. The length of the CDR3 is 14 residues. From germline, CDR1 is MDHEN and CDR2 SYDVKM. The CDR3 is CASSLPDGGYGYTF. Written as DNA, the CDR3 is TGTGCCAGCAGTTTGCCGGACGGGGGCTATGGCTACACCTTC.

This chain connects TRBV6-5 to TRBJ2-1, with D possibly being TRBD2 (5 bases). The V gene's germline CDR1 is MNHEY and CDR2 SVGAGI. V was clipped by 0 bases and J by 7 bases, with 7 bases between them. This CDR3 has 13 residues. The CDR3 region is CASSYSRGNEQFF. The CDR3, as DNA: TGTGCCAGCAGTTACTCACGCGGGAATGAGCAGTTCTTC.

CDR3 residues: CASSRADTDTQYF. The CDR3 nucleotides are TGTGCCAGTAGTAGAGCGGACACAGATACGCAGTATTTT. This chain uses TRBV19 with TRBJ2-3, with a possible D match to TRBD2 (5 bases). The V end was cut by 4 bases, the J end by 2 bases, with 7 bases between. There are 13 residues in the CDR3. Germline V gives CDR1 LNHDA, CDR2 SQIVND (reference sequence).

The rearrangement uses TRBV13 and TRBJ2-5, with D unresolved. Germline-derived CDR1 and CDR2 are PRHDT and FYEKMQ (reference sequence). V dropped 5 bases and J dropped 2 bases, with 9 bases sitting between them. The CDR3 extends over 13 amino acids. This CDR3 is CASSLRMQETQYF. In DNA, the CDR3 is TGTGCCAGCAGCCTCCGGATGCAAGAGACCCAGTACTTC.